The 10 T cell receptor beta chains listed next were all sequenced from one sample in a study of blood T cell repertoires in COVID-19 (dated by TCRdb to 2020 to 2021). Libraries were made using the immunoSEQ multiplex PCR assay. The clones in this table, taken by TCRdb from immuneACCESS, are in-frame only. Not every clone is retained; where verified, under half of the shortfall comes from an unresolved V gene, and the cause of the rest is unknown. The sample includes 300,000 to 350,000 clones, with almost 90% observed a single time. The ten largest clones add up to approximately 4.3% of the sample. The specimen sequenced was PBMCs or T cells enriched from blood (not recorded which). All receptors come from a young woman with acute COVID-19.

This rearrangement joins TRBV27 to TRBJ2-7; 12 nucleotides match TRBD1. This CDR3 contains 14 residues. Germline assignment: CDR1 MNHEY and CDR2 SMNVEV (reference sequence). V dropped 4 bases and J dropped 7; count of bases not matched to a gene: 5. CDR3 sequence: CASSWGQGAGEQYF. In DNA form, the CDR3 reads TGTGCCAGCAGTTGGGGACAGGGGGCGGGTGAGCAGTACTTC.

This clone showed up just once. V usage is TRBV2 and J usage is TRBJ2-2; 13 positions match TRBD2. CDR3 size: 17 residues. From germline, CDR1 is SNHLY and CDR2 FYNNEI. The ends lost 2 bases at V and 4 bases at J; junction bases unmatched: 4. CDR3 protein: CASSERGLAGATGELFF. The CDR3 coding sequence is TGTGCCAGCAGTGAAAGAGGACTAGCGGGAGCCACCGGGGAGCTGTTTTTT.

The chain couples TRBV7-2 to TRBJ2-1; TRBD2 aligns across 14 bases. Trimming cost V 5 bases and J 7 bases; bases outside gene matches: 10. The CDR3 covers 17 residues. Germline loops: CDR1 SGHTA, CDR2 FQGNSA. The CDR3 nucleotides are TGTGCCAGCAGCCTCCTGACTAGCGGGAGGGCCACGAATGAGCAGTTCTTC. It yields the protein CASSLLTSGRATNEQFF.

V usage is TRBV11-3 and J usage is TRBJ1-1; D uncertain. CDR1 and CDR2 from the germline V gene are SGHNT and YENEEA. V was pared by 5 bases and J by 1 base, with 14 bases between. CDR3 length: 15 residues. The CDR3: CASSPPREGNTEAFF. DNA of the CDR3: TGTGCCAGCAGCCCCCCCCGGGAAGGGAACACTGAAGCTTTCTTT.

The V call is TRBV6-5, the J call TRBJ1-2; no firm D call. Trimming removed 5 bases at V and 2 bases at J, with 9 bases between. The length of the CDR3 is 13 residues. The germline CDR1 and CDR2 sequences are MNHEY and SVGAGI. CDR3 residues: CASSPEGNYGYTF. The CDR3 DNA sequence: TGTGCCAGCAGTCCCGAGGGAAACTATGGCTACACCTTC.

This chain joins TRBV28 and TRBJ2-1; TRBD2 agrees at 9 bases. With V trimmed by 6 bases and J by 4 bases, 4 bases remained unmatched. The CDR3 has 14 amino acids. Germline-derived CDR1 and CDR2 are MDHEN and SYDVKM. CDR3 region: CASSWGLAYNEQFF. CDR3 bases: TGTGCCAGCAGCTGGGGACTAGCTTACAATGAGCAGTTCTTC.

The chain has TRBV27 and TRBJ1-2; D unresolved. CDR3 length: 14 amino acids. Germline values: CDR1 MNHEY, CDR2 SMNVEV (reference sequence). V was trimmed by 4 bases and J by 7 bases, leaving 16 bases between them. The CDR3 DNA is TGTGCCAGCAGTTACCGAAGAGAGGGTCGTGGCTACACCTTC. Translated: CASSYRREGRGYTF.

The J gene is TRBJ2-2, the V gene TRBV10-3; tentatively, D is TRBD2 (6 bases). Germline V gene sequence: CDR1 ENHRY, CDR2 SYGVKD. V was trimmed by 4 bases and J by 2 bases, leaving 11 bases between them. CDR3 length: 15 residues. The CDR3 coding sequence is TGTGCCATCAGTGGGCGGGATCCCAACACCGGGGAGCTGTTTTTT. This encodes CAISGRDPNTGELFF.

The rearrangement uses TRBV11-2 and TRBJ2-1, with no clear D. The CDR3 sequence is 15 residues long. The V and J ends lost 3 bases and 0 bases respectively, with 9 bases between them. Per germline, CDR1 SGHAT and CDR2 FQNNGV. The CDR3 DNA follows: TGTGCCAGCAGCTTGGTACCAGACTCCTACAATGAGCAGTTCTTC. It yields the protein CASSLVPDSYNEQFF. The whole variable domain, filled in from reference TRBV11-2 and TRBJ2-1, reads EAGVAQSPRYKIIEKRQSVAFWCNPISGHATLYWYQQILGQGPKLLIQFQNNGVVDDSQLPKDRFSAERLKGVDSTLKIQPAKLEDSAVYLCASSLVPDSYNEQFFGPGTRLTVL.

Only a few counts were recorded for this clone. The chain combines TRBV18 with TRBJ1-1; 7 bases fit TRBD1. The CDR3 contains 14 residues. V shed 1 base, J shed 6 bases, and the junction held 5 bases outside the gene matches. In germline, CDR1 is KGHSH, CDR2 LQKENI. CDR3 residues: CASSPRRGPPEAFF. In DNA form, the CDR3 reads TGTGCCAGCTCACCACGGAGGGGGCCCCCTGAAGCTTTCTTT.